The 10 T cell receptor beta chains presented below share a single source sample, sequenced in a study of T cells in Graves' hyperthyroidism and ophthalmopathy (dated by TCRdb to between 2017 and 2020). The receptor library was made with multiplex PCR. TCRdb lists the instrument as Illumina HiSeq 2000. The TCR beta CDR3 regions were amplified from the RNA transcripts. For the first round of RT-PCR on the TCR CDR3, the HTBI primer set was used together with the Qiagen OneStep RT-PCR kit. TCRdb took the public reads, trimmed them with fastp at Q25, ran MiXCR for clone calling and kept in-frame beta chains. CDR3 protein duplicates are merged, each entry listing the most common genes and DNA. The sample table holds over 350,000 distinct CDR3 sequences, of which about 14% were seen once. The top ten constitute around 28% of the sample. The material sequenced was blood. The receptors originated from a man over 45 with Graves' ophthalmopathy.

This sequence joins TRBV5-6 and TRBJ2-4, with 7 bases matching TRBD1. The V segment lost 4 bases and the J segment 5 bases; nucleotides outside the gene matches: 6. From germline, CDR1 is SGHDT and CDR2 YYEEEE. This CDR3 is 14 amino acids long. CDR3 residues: CASSSTGTENIQYF. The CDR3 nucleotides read TGTGCCAGCAGCAGTACCGGGACAGAAAACATTCAGTACTTC.

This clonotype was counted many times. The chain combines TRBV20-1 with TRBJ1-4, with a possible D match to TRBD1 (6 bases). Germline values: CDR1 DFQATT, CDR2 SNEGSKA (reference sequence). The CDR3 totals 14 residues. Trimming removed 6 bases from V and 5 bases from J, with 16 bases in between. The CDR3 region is CSALPGDTNEKLFF. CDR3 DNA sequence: TGCAGTGCCCTTCCGGGGGACACCAATGAAAAACTGTTTTTT.

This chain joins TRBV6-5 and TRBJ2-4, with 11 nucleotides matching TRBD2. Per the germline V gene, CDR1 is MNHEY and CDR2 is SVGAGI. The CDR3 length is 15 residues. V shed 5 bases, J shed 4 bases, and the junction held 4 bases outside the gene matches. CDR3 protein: CASSTSGRSKNIQYF. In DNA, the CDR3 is TGTGCCAGCAGTACTAGCGGGAGATCAAAAAACATTCAGTACTTC.

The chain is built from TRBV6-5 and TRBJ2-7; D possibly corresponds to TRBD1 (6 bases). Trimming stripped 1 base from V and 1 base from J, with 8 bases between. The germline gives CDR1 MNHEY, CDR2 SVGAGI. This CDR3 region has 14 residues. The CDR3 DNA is TGTGCCAGCAGTTACTGGGACAAGTCCTACGAGCAGTACTTC. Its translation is CASSYWDKSYEQYF.

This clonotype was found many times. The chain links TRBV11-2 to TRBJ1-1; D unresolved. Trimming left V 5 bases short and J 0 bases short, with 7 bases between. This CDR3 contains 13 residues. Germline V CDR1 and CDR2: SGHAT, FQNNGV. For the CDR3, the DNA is TGTGCCAGCAGCCCAAACATGAACACTGAAGCTTTCTTT. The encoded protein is CASSPNMNTEAFF.

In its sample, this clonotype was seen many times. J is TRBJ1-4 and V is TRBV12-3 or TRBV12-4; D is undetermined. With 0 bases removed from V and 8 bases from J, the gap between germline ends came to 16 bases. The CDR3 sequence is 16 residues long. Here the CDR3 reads CASSLATGPSLEKLFF. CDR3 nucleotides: TGTGCCAGCAGTTTAGCGACCGGACCCTCGTTAGAAAAACTGTTTTTT.

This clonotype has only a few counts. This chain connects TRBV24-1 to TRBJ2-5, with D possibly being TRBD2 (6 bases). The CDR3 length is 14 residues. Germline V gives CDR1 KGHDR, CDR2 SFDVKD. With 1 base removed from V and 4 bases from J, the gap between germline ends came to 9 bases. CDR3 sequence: CATSDFMGGETQYF. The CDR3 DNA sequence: TGTGCCACCAGTGATTTTATGGGGGGAGAGACCCAGTACTTC.

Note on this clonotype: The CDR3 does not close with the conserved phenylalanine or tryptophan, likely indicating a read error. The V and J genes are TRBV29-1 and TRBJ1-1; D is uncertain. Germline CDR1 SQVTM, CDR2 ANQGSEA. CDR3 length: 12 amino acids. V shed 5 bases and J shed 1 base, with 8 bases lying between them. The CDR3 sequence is CSVQQRNTEAFL. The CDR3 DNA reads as TGCAGCGTTCAACAGAGGAACACTGAAGCTTTCTTG.

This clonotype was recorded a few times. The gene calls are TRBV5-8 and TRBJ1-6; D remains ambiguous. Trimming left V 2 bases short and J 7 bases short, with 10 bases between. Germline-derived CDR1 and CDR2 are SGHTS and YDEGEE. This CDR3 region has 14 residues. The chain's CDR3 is CASSFEGLNSPLHF. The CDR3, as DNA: TGTGCCAGCAGCTTTGAGGGCCTCAATTCACCCCTCCACTTT.

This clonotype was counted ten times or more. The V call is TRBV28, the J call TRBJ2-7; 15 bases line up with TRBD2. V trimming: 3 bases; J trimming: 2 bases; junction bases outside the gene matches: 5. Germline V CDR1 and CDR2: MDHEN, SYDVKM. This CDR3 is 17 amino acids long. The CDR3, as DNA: TGTGCCAGCAGTTTTAAGGGACTAGCGGGAGGAACCTACGAGCAGTACTTC. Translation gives CASSFKGLAGGTYEQYF. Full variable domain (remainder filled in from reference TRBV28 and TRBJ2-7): DVKVTQSSRYLVKRTGEKVFLECVQDMDHENMFWYRQDPGLGLRLIYFSYDVKMKEKGDIPEGYSVSREKKERFSLILESASTNQTSMYLCASSFKGLAGGTYEQYFGPGTRLTVT.